The entry that follows covers one T cell receptor (beta chain) sequence. This clone has only one observation. Its recognized antigen is unknown. No per-base quality is available; no much larger clone lies one base away. TCRbeta CDR3 regions were amplified from genomic DNA by means of the immunoSEQ Assay, a bias-controlled multiplex PCR. Concerning the study's data processing: The number of nucleated cells in each sample was estimated from the amplification of reference gene primers within the assay. To quantify the absolute abundance of each unique TCRbeta CDR3 rearrangement, sequence reads were collapsed and filtered. For each sample, productive Simpson clonality was calculated by taking the square root of Simpson's diversity index across productive rearrangements. TCRdb's version of the immuneACCESS table is confined to in-frame rearrangements and falls short of the full clone set. An unresolved V gene accounts for under half of the shortfall where checked; the remainder is of unknown origin. V, J and clone size were drawn from that table, and D and trimming were deduced from the DNA. This sample has some 200,000 clones in its table, and 88% of those were observed once. The leading ten clones occupy about 1.7% of the sample.

The data stem from a study of blood T cell repertoires in COVID-19 (dated by TCRdb to 2018 to 2020). For the wider study: Samples covering the acute and convalescent phases of COVID-19 were provided by collaborators in the United States, Italy and Spain. The prospective study material was composed of cDNA or gDNA derived from T cells, B-cell-depleted T cells, or PBMCs. Deeply sampled blood TCRbeta repertoires from subjects exposed to, actively infected with, or recovered from COVID-19 were included in the dataset. Samples were obtained from the ongoing ImmuneRACE study (first 160 participants) and from 1,254 subjects provided by 6 global collaborators. Where available, HLA class I and class II types were obtained from metadata supplied by the sample provider rather than from assay-based typing. A de-identified subject ID, COVID-19 status, age in years and sex were almost always included in the sample metadata. The repertoires were made available in a free public database intended to serve as a resource for research on the immune response to SARS-CoV-2.

Broad study findings and their caveats: The amount of clinical and demographic metadata varied by source and participant and was provided uncurated.

Whole blood was collected in K2EDTA tubes by collaborating institutions according to the institutions' own protocols. For TCRbeta analysis, collaborators shipped samples in one of three forms: frozen whole blood, isolated PBMCs, or DNA extracted from either of those sample types. Sequencing used peripheral blood. The origin of this receptor is a man aged 70 or older with acute or convalescent COVID-19.

The DNA sequence is as follows: TGCAGTGCTTACAATTCCTACGAGCAGTACTTC. Protein translation: CSAYNSYEQYF. The V gene is TRBV20-1 and the J gene is TRBJ2-7; no D gene is confidently identified. The CDR3 goes from the cysteine to the phenylalanine over 11 residues. The retained sequence is limited to the CDR3, 33 bases, with the frame set at the first base. V is reduced by 5 bases and J by 1 base, leaving a spacing of 6 bases between them. The germline V gene (reference sequence) supplies CDR1 DFQATT and CDR2 SNEGSKA.